The 9 T cell receptor beta chains in this list originate from one sample, sequenced in a study of cytotoxic CD8 clonotypes in ibrutinib-treated CLL. Only in-frame clones appear in the TCRdb table, and some are missing; sequencing was by immunoSEQ multiplex PCR. The table includes some 200,000 clones, over 60% detected once. The sequencing here drew on PBMCs, taken after 24 months of ibrutinib treatment. These receptors originate from a human donor with chronic lymphocytic leukemia.

The chain links TRBV7-2 to TRBJ2-1; weak D call: TRBD1 (5 bases). With 3 bases removed from V and 4 bases from J, the gap between germline ends came to 10 bases. The CDR3 sequence is 14 residues long. Germline CDR1 SGHTA, CDR2 FQGNSA. The CDR3 DNA reads as TGTGCCAGCAGCTTGTGGGGCACTTACAATGAGCAGTTCTTC. It translates to CASSLWGTYNEQFF. The full variable domain, in which reference TRBV7-2 and TRBJ2-1 provide the parts outside the CDR3, is GAGVSQSPSNKVTEKGKDVELRCDPISGHTALYWYRQSLGQGLEFLIYFQGNSAPDKSGLPSDRFSAERTGGSVSTLTIQRTQQEDSAVYLCASSLWGTYNEQFFGPGTRLTVL.

This rearrangement joins TRBV4-3 to TRBJ1-1; D unclear. Trimming removed 0 bases from V and 1 base from J, with 9 bases in between. CDR1 and CDR2 (germline): LGHNA, YSLEER. The CDR3 totals 15 residues. DNA of the CDR3: TGCGCCAGCAGCCAAGACACACAGACGAACACTGAAGCTTTCTTT. It is translated as CASSQDTQTNTEAFF.

In DNA, the CDR3 is TGTGCCAGCAGCTCCCGGGGACATCGGAACACTGAAGCTTTCTTT. It is translated as CASSSRGHRNTEAFF. The chain combines TRBV9 with TRBJ1-1; D perhaps matches TRBD1 (6 bases). Per the germline V gene, CDR1 is SGDLS and CDR2 is YYNGEE. V gave up 4 bases and J gave up 1 base, with 14 bases separating them. The CDR3 sequence is 15 residues long. The variable domain in full, with the rest retrieved from reference TRBV9 and TRBJ1-1, is DSGVTQTPKHLITATGQRVTLRCSPRSGDLSVYWYQQSLDQGLQFLIQYYNGEERAKGNILERFSAQQFPDLHSELNLSSLELGDSALYFCASSSRGHRNTEAFFGQGTRLTVV.

This chain links TRBV10-3 with TRBJ1-3; D uncertain. Germline V lookup: CDR1 ENHRY, CDR2 SYGVKD. V was cut by 8 bases and J by 0 bases, with 5 bases left in between. This CDR3 region has 12 residues. CDR3 loop: CAIGSSGNTIYF. The CDR3 bases are TGTGCCATCGGATCCTCTGGAAACACCATATATTTT.

V gene TRBV10-3 combines with J gene TRBJ1-5; no firm D call. Germline V gene sequence: CDR1 ENHRY, CDR2 SYGVKD. The CDR3 has 15 residues. V lost 3 bases, J lost 0 bases, and 9 bases lay in between. For the CDR3, the DNA is TGTGCCATCAGTGACTTTGGTCCTAGCAATCAGCCCCAGCATTTT. Translation: CAISDFGPSNQPQHF.

The V gene is TRBV29-1, the J gene TRBJ2-1; 15 positions agree with TRBD2. This CDR3 is 18 amino acids long. Germline V gives CDR1 SQVTM, CDR2 ANQGSEA. V was pared by 4 bases and J by 3 bases, with 10 bases of the junction left unmatched. As DNA, the CDR3 is TGCAGCGTTGCACGGACTAGCGGGAGGGTAATATTCTACAATGAGCAGTTCTTC. Translation: CSVARTSGRVIFYNEQFF.

The chain recombines TRBV7-3 with TRBJ1-2, with D tentatively TRBD1 (6 bases). Germline V CDR1 and CDR2: SGHTA, FQGTGA. The CDR3 extends over 14 amino acids. V was pared by 1 base and J by 6 bases, with 12 bases between. The CDR3 DNA follows: TGTGCCAGCAGCTTAAGTGGGACAACTGATGGCTACACCTTC. As protein: CASSLSGTTDGYTF.

This clone appeared a few times. The V and J genes are TRBV7-9 and TRBJ2-7; 8 bases line up with TRBD1. In germline, CDR1 is SEHNR, CDR2 FQNEAQ (reference sequence). This CDR3 is built from 14 residues. V was clipped by 3 bases and J by 3 bases; unmatched bases: 4. CDR3 DNA sequence: TGTGCCAGCAGCTTGACAGGGGTAAACTACGAGCAGTACTTC. Translated, it gives CASSLTGVNYEQYF.

The rearrangement links TRBV7-6 to TRBJ2-7; D perhaps matches TRBD1 (6 bases). The CDR3 runs 20 residues. CDR1 SGHVS and CDR2 FNYEAQ come from the germline V gene. V was trimmed by 4 bases and J by 0 bases, leaving 28 bases between them. The DNA for the CDR3 is TGTGCCAGCAGCTCTGGTACACGAAGAACTACAGGGATCCCCTCCTACGAGCAGTACTTC. Translated, it gives CASSSGTRRTTGIPSYEQYF.